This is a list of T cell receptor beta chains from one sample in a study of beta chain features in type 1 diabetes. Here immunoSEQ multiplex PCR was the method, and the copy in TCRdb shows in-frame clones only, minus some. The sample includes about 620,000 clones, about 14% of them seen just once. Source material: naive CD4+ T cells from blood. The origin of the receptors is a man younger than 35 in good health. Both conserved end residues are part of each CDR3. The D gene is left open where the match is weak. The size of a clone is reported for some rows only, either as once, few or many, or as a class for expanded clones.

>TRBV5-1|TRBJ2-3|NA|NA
CASRSRVSQVGLYTQYF
TGCGCCAGCAGATCCCGGGTGTCCCAAGTTGGCCTGTATACGCAGTATTTT
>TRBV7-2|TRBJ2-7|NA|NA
CASSLGQGLLYEQYF
TGTGCCAGCAGCTTAGGGCAGGGTTTACTCTACGAGCAGTACTTC
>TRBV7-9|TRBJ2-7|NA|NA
CASSPRSEGSSYEQYF
TGTGCCAGCAGCCCTAGGTCGGAGGGTAGCTCCTACGAGCAGTACTTC
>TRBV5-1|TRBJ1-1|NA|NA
CASSPGTRTEAFF
TGCGCCAGCAGCCCCGGGACGAGAACTGAAGCTTTCTTT
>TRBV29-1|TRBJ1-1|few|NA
CSVQGTEAFF
TGCAGCGTGCAAGGCACTGAAGCTTTCTTT
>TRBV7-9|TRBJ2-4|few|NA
CASSLVASKNIQYF
TGTGCCAGCAGCTTAGTAGCCAGCAAAAACATTCAGTACTTC
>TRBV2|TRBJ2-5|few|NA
CASSVMGRGETQYF
TGTGCCAGCAGTGTAATGGGGCGAGGGGAGACCCAGTACTTC
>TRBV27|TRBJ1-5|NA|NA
CASRAQLGNQPQHF
TGTGCCAGCAGAGCCCAGTTGGGGAATCAGCCCCAGCATTTT
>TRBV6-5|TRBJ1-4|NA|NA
CASSYQNEKLFF
TGTGCCAGCAGCTACCAAAATGAAAAACTGTTTTTT
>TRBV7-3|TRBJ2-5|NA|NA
CASSLGGLRQETQYF
TGTGCCAGCAGCCTGGGGGGGCTCCGGCAAGAGACCCAGTACTTC
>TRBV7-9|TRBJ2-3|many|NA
CASSLTGSTDTQYF
TGTGCCAGCAGCTTAACTGGGAGCACAGATACGCAGTATTTT
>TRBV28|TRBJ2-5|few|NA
CASSLPGSETQYF
TGTGCCAGCAGTTTACCAGGTTCGGAGACCCAGTACTTC
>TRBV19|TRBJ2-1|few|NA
CASMGSSYNEQFF
TGTGCCAGTATGGGGAGCTCCTACAATGAGCAGTTCTTC
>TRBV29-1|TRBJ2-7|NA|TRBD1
CSAGQATYEQYF
TGCAGCGCCGGACAGGCGACCTACGAGCAGTACTTC
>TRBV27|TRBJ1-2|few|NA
CASSLKGGGYGYTF
TGTGCCAGCAGTTTAAAAGGCGGCGGCTATGGCTACACCTTC
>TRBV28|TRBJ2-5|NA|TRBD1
CASSLGGTGKGTQYF
TGTGCCAGCAGTTTAGGGGGGACAGGGAAGGGGACCCAGTACTTC
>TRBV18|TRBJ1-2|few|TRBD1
CASSPQGAGHTYGYTF
TGTGCCAGCTCACCCCAGGGGGCAGGGCATACCTATGGCTACACCTTC
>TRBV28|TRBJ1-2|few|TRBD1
CASSSDRGDYGYTF
TGTGCCAGCAGTTCCGACAGGGGAGACTATGGCTACACCTTC
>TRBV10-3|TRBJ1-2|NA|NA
CAISDFRTGSSLYGYTF
TGTGCCATCAGTGATTTCAGAACAGGGTCGTCACTTTATGGCTACACCTTC
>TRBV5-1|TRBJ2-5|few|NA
CASSFDLGTQYF
TGCGCCAGCAGCTTTGACCTAGGGACCCAGTACTTC
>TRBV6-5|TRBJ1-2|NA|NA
CASTGGVGPYGYTF
TGTGCCAGCACCGGCGGGGTGGGCCCGTATGGCTACACCTTC
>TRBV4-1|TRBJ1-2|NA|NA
CASSQGTSTAYYGYTF
TGCGCCAGCAGCCAAGGGACCTCTACCGCCTACTATGGCTACACCTTC
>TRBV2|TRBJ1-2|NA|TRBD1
CASTQGAGGYTF
TGTGCCAGCACCCAGGGGGCGGGAGGCTACACCTTC
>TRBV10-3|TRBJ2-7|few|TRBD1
CATGTGTGSYEQYF
TGTGCCACGGGTACTGGGACAGGGTCCTACGAGCAGTACTTC
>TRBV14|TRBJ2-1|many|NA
CASSQSLYNEQFF
TGTGCCAGCAGCCAGTCCCTTTACAATGAGCAGTTCTTC
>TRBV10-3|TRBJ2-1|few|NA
CAISETINEQFF
TGTGCCATCAGTGAGACAATCAATGAGCAGTTCTTC
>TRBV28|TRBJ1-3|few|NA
CASSSGGLGATIYF
TGTGCCAGCAGTTCCGGTGGGCTAGGGGCGACCATATATTTT
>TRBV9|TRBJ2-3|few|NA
CASRREIGDTQYF
TGTGCCAGCAGGAGGGAGATAGGAGATACGCAGTATTTT
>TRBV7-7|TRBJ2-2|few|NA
CASSLSTNTGELFF
TGTGCCAGCAGCTTATCCACGAACACCGGGGAGCTGTTTTTT
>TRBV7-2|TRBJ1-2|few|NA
CASSPFTGSVRDGYTF
TGTGCCAGCAGCCCGTTTACAGGGTCTGTTAGAGATGGCTACACCTTC
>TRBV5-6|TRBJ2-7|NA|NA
CASSRLGTMRLSSYEQYF
TGTGCCAGCAGCCGACTCGGGACGATGCGGCTTAGCTCCTACGAGCAGTACTTC
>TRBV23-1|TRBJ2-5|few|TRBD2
CASSQSMGEGPETQYF
TGCGCCAGCAGTCAATCGATGGGGGAGGGACCGGAGACCCAGTACTTC
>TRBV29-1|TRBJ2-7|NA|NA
CSVAQGGYEQYF
TGCAGCGTTGCACAGGGTGGATACGAGCAGTACTTC
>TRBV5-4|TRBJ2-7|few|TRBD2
CASSLFSGLTYEQYF
TGTGCCAGCAGCTTGTTTAGCGGGTTAACCTACGAGCAGTACTTC
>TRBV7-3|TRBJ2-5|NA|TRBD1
CASSSGQGWETQYF
TGTGCCAGCAGCTCCGGACAGGGGTGGGAGACCCAGTACTTC
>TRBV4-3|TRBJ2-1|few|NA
CASSQEEGNEQFF
TGCGCCAGCAGCCAAGAAGAGGGGAATGAGCAGTTCTTC
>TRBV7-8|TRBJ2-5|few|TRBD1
CASSFVRDRAETQYF
TGTGCCAGCAGCTTTGTTCGGGACAGGGCTGAGACCCAGTACTTC
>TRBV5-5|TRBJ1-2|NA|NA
CASSRDMSYGYTF
TGTGCCAGCAGCAGGGACATGTCCTATGGCTACACCTTC
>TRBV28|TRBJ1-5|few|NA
CASSLTGGRNQPQHF
TGTGCCAGCAGTTTAACGGGCGGACGCAATCAGCCCCAGCATTTT
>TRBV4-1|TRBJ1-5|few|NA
CASSQVGGAGNQPQHF
TGCGCCAGCAGCCAAGTCGGCGGGGCTGGCAATCAGCCCCAGCATTTT